This is a list of T cell receptor beta chains from one sample in a study of graft-versus-host responses after intestinal transplantation. TCRdb's copy holds only in-frame clones and misses some; the assay was immunoSEQ multiplex PCR. The sample holds tens of thousands of clones, 90% to 95% seen once. Their specific antigens are unknown. The source was unstimulated CD4+ T cells sorted from spleen or lymph node cells, collected before transplant. The receptors shown here come from a human donor who was the organ donor for an intestinal transplant. CDR3s include the opening cysteine and the closing phenylalanine or tryptophan. D genes are given only for firm matches. Clone size appears in some rows only: once, few, many, or a class for an expanded clone.

J gene | V gene | D gene | clone size | CDR3 DNA | CDR3 protein
TRBJ2-5 | TRBV6-5 | . | . | TGTGCCAGCAGGGAAGGGCACCAAGAGACCCAGTACTTC | CASREGHQETQYF
TRBJ2-5 | TRBV4-2 | . | . | TGTGCCAGCAGCCAAGAGGCGCTCCTAAAAGAGACCCAGTACTTC | CASSQEALLKETQYF
TRBJ2-6 | TRBV4-2 | . | once | TGTGCCAGCAGCCAAGGGGGAGGAACTGGGGCCAACGTCCTGACTTTC | CASSQGGGTGANVLTF
TRBJ2-1 | TRBV19 | . | . | TGTGCCAGTAAAGTGGCAGGGTCCTACAATGAGCAGTTCTTC | CASKVAGSYNEQFF
TRBJ1-5 | TRBV21-1 | . | . | TGTGCCAGCAGCCTCGGGACAGGGGCTAAACATAGCAATCAGCCCCAGCATTTT | CASSLGTGAKHSNQPQHF
TRBJ2-4 | TRBV7-9 | . | . | TGTGCCAGCAGCTTAGTCGTTCCAAGGGGTAAAAACATTCAGTACTTC | CASSLVVPRGKNIQYF
TRBJ2-7 | TRBV4-2 | . | . | TGTGCCAGCAGCCAAGAGGGGCAGGGTTCCTACGAGCAGTACTTC | CASSQEGQGSYEQYF
TRBJ2-5 | TRBV5-4 | . | . | TGTGCCAGCAGCTTGTTTCGGCGCGAGACAGGTCTGGGGACCCAGTACTTC | CASSLFRRETGLGTQYF
TRBJ1-5 | TRBV6-1 | TRBD1 | . | TGTGCCAGCAGCAGGACAGGGCTCGGGAATCAGCCCCAGCATTTT | CASSRTGLGNQPQHF
TRBJ1-3 | TRBV18 | TRBD1 | few | TGTGCCAGCTCGCCCGGGGACAGCCCGGTCACCATATATTTT | CASSPGDSPVTIYF
TRBJ1-1 | TRBV5-1 | . | . | TGCGCCAGCAGCTTGGAAGGAGGCCCTGAAGCTTTCTTT | CASSLEGGPEAFF
TRBJ1-3 | TRBV6-1 | . | . | TGTGCCAGCAGTCTTTCGGGACTCGGTAACACCATATATTTT | CASSLSGLGNTIYF
TRBJ2-1 | TRBV5-6 | TRBD2 | . | TGTGCCAGCAGCTTGCAGCGGGGGGACAATGAGCAGTTCTTC | CASSLQRGDNEQFF
TRBJ2-3 | TRBV7-2 | TRBD2 | . | TGTGCCAGCAGCTTAGATTCCAGCGGGGTGGATACGCAGTATTTT | CASSLDSSGVDTQYF
TRBJ2-3 | TRBV7-3 | TRBD2 | . | TGTGCCAGCAGCCAGAAATCTAGCGGATTAGGGAAAACAGATACGCAGTATTTT | CASSQKSSGLGKTDTQYF
TRBJ2-1 | TRBV6-5 | TRBD1 | . | TGTGCCAGCAGTTACGGTCAGGGGGCCTCCAATGAGCAGTTCTTC | CASSYGQGASNEQFF
TRBJ2-5 | TRBV5-4 | . | . | TGTGCCAGCAGCACCGGATGGAGAGAGACCCAGTACTTC | CASSTGWRETQYF
TRBJ1-2 | TRBV1 | . | . | TGCACCAGCAGCCAAGATTGGCGAGGACCTCGGGGCTACACCTTC | CTSSQDWRGPRGYTF
TRBJ2-4 | TRBV7-2 | . | . | TGTGCCAGCAGCTTAAAACTAGTGGGGACCATTCAGTACTTC | CASSLKLVGTIQYF
TRBJ1-2 | TRBV7-2 | . | . | TGTGCCAGCAACCTGGCCCACCGAGCCGGCTATGGCTACACCTTC | CASNLAHRAGYGYTF
TRBJ2-2 | TRBV5-1 | TRBD2 | . | TGCGCCAGCAGCCTACGCGGGGGGGCGTTGACCGGGGAGCTGTTTTTT | CASSLRGGALTGELFF
TRBJ2-5 | TRBV9 | . | . | TGTGCCAGCAGCGTACGCCCCGGGGGATTCGGGGAGACCCAGTACTTC | CASSVRPGGFGETQYF
TRBJ2-7 | TRBV4-3 | TRBD2 | . | TGCGCCAGCAGCCAAGATATGGCGGGGGGCCCCTACGAGCAGTACTTC | CASSQDMAGGPYEQYF
TRBJ1-2 | TRBV7-9 | TRBD1 | . | TGTGCCAGCGCGGGGTTCGGGACAGGGGCCTATGGCTACACCTTC | CASAGFGTGAYGYTF
TRBJ1-5 | TRBV6-1 | . | . | TGTGCCAGCAGTGACAGCTCCTATAGCAATCAGCCCCAGCATTTT | CASSDSSYSNQPQHF
TRBJ1-1 | TRBV5-4 | TRBD1 | . | TGTGCCAGCAGCTGGGGACTGACAGGGACCATGAACACTGAAGCTTTCTTT | CASSWGLTGTMNTEAFF
TRBJ2-7 | TRBV30 | . | once | TGTGCCTGGAGAGGAAGGTCCTACGAGCAGTACTTC | CAWRGRSYEQYF
TRBJ2-7 | TRBV6-1 | . | . | TGTGCCAGCAGTCTTAGACACTCCTACGAGCAGTACTTC | CASSLRHSYEQYF
TRBJ2-2 | TRBV6-4 | TRBD1 | . | TGTGCCAGCAGCCTTACAGGGGGTTCCGGGGAGCTGTTTTTT | CASSLTGGSGELFF
TRBJ2-1 | TRBV5-4 | . | . | TGTGCCAGCAGCTGGCGAGTTGTAAGGAATGAGCAGTTCTTC | CASSWRVVRNEQFF
TRBJ1-1 | TRBV5-1 | . | . | TGCGCCAGCCTCCCGGCGGGAGGCACTGAAGCTTTCTTT | CASLPAGGTEAFF
TRBJ1-5 | TRBV9 | . | . | TGTGCCAGCAGCGCCGGTCCGGGCAATCAGCCCCAGCATTTT | CASSAGPGNQPQHF
TRBJ1-6 | TRBV7-9 | . | . | TGTGCCAGCAGCTTAGAGGGCCACAATAATTCACCCCTCCACTTT | CASSLEGHNNSPLHF
TRBJ2-1 | TRBV6-5 | TRBD2 | . | TGTGCCAGCAGTTACTCTGGGACTAGCGGGCAGCAGTTCTTC | CASSYSGTSGQQFF
TRBJ1-1 | TRBV14 | . | . | TGTGCCAGCAGCCAAGATATCAGAGAGGGGGAGGCTTTCTTT | CASSQDIREGEAFF
TRBJ2-7 | TRBV19 | . | . | TGTGCCAGTAGTATGGTGGGGGTTCCAGGGCCCTACGAGCAGTACTTC | CASSMVGVPGPYEQYF
TRBJ2-7 | TRBV6-6 | TRBD1 | once | TGTGCCAGCAGTTACCGACAGGGTCCCTACGAGCAGTACTTC | CASSYRQGPYEQYF
TRBJ2-3 | TRBV9 | TRBD2 | . | TGTGCCAGCAGCCCTACTAGGACTAGCGGGACAGATACGCAGTATTTT | CASSPTRTSGTDTQYF
TRBJ1-1 | TRBV18 | . | . | TGTGCCAGCTCACCACTCGCGGGGACTTTGAACACTGAAGCTTTCTTT | CASSPLAGTLNTEAFF
TRBJ2-1 | TRBV5-1 | . | . | TGCGCCAGCAGCTCCCAGGGCCCATCCTACAATGAGCAGTTCTTC | CASSSQGPSYNEQFF
TRBJ2-3 | TRBV6-1 | . | . | TGTGCCAGCAGTGAGCTTACAGGGCCCACAGATACGCAGTATTTT | CASSELTGPTDTQYF
TRBJ2-5 | TRBV7-6 | . | . | TGTGCCAGCAGCTTAGGGGGGGGCGGGGAGACCCAGTACTTC | CASSLGGGGETQYF
TRBJ1-1 | TRBV6-1 | TRBD1 | . | TGTGCCAGCAGCAACAGGGGTGGGAACACTGAAGCTTTCTTT | CASSNRGGNTEAFF
TRBJ1-2 | TRBV7-2 | . | . | TGTGCCAGCAGCTGGGAAATCAGGGAATACGGCTACACCTTC | CASSWEIREYGYTF
TRBJ2-5 | TRBV11-2 | . | . | TGTGCCAGCAGCTTAGACGGCAGGCCTGGGGAGACCCAGTACTTC | CASSLDGRPGETQYF